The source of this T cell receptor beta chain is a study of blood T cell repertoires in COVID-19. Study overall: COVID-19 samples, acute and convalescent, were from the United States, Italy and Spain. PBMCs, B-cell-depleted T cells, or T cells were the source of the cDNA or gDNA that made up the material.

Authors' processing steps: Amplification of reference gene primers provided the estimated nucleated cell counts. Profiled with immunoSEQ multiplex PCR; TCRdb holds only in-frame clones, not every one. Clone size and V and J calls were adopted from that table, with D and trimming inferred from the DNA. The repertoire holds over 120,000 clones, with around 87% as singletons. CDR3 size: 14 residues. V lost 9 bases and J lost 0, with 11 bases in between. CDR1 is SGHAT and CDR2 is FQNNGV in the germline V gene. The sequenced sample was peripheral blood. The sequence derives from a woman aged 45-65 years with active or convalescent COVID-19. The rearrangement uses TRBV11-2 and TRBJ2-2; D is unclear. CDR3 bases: TGTGCCAGTAGGAGCCCTGCGAACACCGGGGAGCTGTTTTTT. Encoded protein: CASRSPANTGELFF. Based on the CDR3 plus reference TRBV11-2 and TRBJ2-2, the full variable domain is EAGVAQSPRYKIIEKRQSVAFWCNPISGHATLYWYQQILGQGPKLLIQFQNNGVVDDSQLPKDRFSAERLKGVDSTLKIQPAKLEDSAVYLCASRSPANTGELFFGEGSRLTVL.